The rows below give T cell receptor beta chains drawn from one sample of a study of blood T cell repertoires in COVID-19. Here immunoSEQ multiplex PCR was the method, and the copy in TCRdb shows in-frame clones only, minus some. The profile covers 200,000 to 250,000 clones, with approximately 83% appearing a single time and 1.3% taken by the ten largest. The sample was peripheral blood. The receptors come from a woman in her thirties with COVID-19, enrolled during active disease. Each CDR3 is given with its conserved first and last residue. Each record gives: D gene, V gene, clone size, J gene, CDR3 DNA, CDR3 protein. D genes are given only for firm matches. Size is omitted from some rows. Given values are once, few, many or a class for expanded clones.

.	TRBV7-7	.	TRBJ2-3	TGTGCCAGCAGCTTAGGGCCTGGGGCTAGCACAGATACGCAGTATTTT	CASSLGPGASTDTQYF
TRBD2	TRBV6-6	.	TRBJ2-5	TGTGCCAGCAGCAATAGCGGGGGGAACGGAGAGACCCAGTACTTC	CASSNSGGNGETQYF
TRBD1	TRBV7-2	.	TRBJ1-1	TGTGCCAGCAGCCAGACTTCGGGACAGGGCGGGGGGAACACTGAAGCTTTCTTT	CASSQTSGQGGGNTEAFF
.	TRBV6-6	.	TRBJ2-3	TGTGCCAGCAGTGGGTCAGGGAACACAGATACGCAGTATTTT	CASSGSGNTDTQYF
.	TRBV19	.	TRBJ1-4	TGTGCCAGTAGTCGCCAGGGGTGGGGTGAAAAACTGTTTTTT	CASSRQGWGEKLFF
TRBD1	TRBV7-7	.	TRBJ2-7	TGTGCCAGCAGCCCTAAACCCCCGTCCGGGACAGGCGTCTACGAGCAGTACTTC	CASSPKPPSGTGVYEQYF
TRBD2	TRBV6-1	.	TRBJ2-3	TGTGCCAGCAGTGAATCGAGACTAGCGGGGGGGGGCACAGATACGCAGTATTTT	CASSESRLAGGGTDTQYF
TRBD1	TRBV19	.	TRBJ1-6	TGTGCCAGTAGTTCAGGGGGCAGTTCACCCCTCCACTTT	CASSSGGSSPLHF
TRBD1	TRBV16	.	TRBJ2-7	TGTGCCAGCAGCCACACCCGGGACAGGGGGCGAGCCTCCTACGAGCAGTACTTC	CASSHTRDRGRASYEQYF
TRBD2	TRBV4-1	.	TRBJ2-1	TGCGCCAGCAGCCAAGTAGGGCTAGCGGGGGGATCGAGCTCCTACAATGAGCAGTTCTTC	CASSQVGLAGGSSSYNEQFF
.	TRBV28	.	TRBJ1-2	TGTGCCAGCAGCGCGGATGTCCGGGGCTACACCTTC	CASSADVRGYTF
.	TRBV14	.	TRBJ2-1	TGTGCCAGCAGCCAAGAAAGGGGACGGGGGTACAATGAGCAGTTCTTC	CASSQERGRGYNEQFF
.	TRBV5-6	.	TRBJ2-7	TGTGCCAGCAGCTTGACGGGATCCGAGCAGTACTTC	CASSLTGSEQYF
.	TRBV6-1	.	TRBJ1-2	TGTGCCAGCAGTGAAGTTGGAACCTTAGGGACATCCTATGGCTACACCTTC	CASSEVGTLGTSYGYTF
.	TRBV6-1	once	TRBJ2-2	TGTGCCAGCAGTGCCACTGGGAGCACCGGGGAGCTGTTTTTT	CASSATGSTGELFF
.	TRBV6-2/TRBV6-3	few	TRBJ2-7	TGTGCCAGCAGCTCGACAGAGAACTACGAGCAGTACTTC	CASSSTENYEQYF
TRBD1	TRBV7-9	.	TRBJ2-7	TGTGCCAGCAGCTCCCGGGACAGGGCCTACTACGAGCAGTACTTC	CASSSRDRAYYEQYF
TRBD1	TRBV2	.	TRBJ1-4	TGTGCCAGCAGTCGGGACAGGGCTGGGGAAAAACTGTTTTTT	CASSRDRAGEKLFF
TRBD1	TRBV30	.	TRBJ1-5	TGTGCCTGGAGTCGGGACAGGCTACCTAATCAGCCCCAGCATTTT	CAWSRDRLPNQPQHF
.	TRBV11-2	.	TRBJ1-2	TGTGCCAGCAGCCGTTTGGGCTACACCTTC	CASSRLGYTF
.	TRBV20-1	.	TRBJ2-1	TGCAGTGCTAGTAGGGGGATCAATGAGCAGTTCTTC	CSASRGINEQFF